This T cell receptor beta chain came from a study of control samples from healthy donors and cancer patients. The protocol was immunoSEQ multiplex PCR, while the TCRdb copy is restricted to in-frame clones and leaves out a portion. The sample carries about 130,000 clones, almost 95% recorded once. The CDR3 sequence is 18 residues long. Germline trimming cut 0 bases from V and 3 bases from J; bases unmatched to any gene: 6. Germline CDR1 and CDR2: SGHRS and YFSETQ. The sample taken for sequencing was PBMCs. The gene calls are TRBV5-1 and TRBJ1-4, with TRBD1 identical over 12 bases. The source of this sequence is a man at least 80 years old with head and neck cancer. In DNA, the CDR3 is TGCGCCAGCAGCTTGGAAGGGACAGGGGGCTCGGCTAATGAAAAACTGTTTTTT. Its protein is CASSLEGTGGSANEKLFF.